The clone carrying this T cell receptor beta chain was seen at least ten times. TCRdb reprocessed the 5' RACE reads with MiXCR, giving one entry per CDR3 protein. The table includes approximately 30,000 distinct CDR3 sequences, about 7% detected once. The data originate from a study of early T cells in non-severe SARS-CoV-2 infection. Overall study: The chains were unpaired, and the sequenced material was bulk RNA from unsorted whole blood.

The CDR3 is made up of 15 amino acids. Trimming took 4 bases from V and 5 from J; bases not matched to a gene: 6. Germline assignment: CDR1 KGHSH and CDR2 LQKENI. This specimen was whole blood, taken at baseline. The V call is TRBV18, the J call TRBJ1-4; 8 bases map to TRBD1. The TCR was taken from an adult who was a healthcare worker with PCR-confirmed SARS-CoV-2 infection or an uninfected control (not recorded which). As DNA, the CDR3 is TGTGCCAGCTCACGAGGACAGGGACCGAATGAAAAACTGTTTTTT. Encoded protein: CASSRGQGPNEKLFF. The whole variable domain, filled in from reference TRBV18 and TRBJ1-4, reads NAGVMQNPRHLVRRRGQEARLRCSPMKGHSHVYWYRQLPEEGLKFMVYLQKENIIDESGMPKERFSAEFPKEGPSILRIQQVVRGDSAAYFCASSRGQGPNEKLFFGSGTQLSVL.